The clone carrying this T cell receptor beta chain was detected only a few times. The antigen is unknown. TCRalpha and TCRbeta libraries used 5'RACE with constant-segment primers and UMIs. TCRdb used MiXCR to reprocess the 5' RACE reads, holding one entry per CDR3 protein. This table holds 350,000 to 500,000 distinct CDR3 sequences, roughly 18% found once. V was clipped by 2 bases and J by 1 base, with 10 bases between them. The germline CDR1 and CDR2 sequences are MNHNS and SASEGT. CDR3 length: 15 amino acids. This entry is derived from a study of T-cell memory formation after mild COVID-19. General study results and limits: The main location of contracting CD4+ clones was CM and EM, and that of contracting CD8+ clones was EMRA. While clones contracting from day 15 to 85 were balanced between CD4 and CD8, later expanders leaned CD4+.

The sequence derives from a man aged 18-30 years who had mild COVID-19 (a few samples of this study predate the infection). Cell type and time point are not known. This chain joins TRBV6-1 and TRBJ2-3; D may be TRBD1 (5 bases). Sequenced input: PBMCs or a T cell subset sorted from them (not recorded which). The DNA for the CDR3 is TGTGCCAGCAGTGAAAGGTGGGGCGGCACAGATACGCAGTATTTT. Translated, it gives CASSERWGGTDTQYF.